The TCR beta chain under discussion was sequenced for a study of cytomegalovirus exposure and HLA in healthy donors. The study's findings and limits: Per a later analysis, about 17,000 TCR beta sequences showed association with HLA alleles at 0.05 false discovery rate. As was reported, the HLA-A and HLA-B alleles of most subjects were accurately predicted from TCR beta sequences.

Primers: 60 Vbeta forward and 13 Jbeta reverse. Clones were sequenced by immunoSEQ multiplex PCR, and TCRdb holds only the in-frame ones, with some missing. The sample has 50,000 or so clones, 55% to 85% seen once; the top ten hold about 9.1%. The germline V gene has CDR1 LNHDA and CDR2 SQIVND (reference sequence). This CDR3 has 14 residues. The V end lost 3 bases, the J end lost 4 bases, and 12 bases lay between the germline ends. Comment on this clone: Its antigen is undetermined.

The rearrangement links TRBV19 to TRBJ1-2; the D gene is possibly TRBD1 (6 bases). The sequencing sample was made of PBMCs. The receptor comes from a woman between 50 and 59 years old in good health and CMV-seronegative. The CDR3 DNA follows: TGTGCCAGTAGTATCCCCAGGGGTCCCTATGGCTACACCTTC. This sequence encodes CASSIPRGPYGYTF.